This TCR beta chain was identified in a study of blood T cell repertoires in COVID-19 (dated by TCRdb to 2019 to 2021). About the study as a whole: The collaborator samples originated in the United States, Italy and Spain and spanned the acute and convalescent phases of COVID-19. The repertoires were made available in a free public database intended to serve as a resource for research on the immune response to SARS-CoV-2. Subjects who had been exposed to COVID-19, were actively infected with it, or had recovered from it provided the deeply sampled blood TCRbeta repertoires that made up the dataset. HLA class I and class II types, where available, came from metadata supplied by the sample provider rather than from assay-based typing. Sample metadata almost always included a de-identified subject ID, COVID-19 status, age in years and sex. Samples came from the ongoing ImmuneRACE study (first 160 participants) plus 1,254 subjects from 6 global collaborators. The prospective study material was composed of cDNA or gDNA derived from T cells, B-cell-depleted T cells, or PBMCs.

Overall study outcomes, separate from this receptor: Clinical and demographic metadata were provided uncurated, with the amount varying by source and participant.

Samples from volunteer blood donors who had recovered from COVID-19 were contributed by a second Seattle source. Collaborating institutions collected whole blood in K2EDTA tubes following their own protocols. For TCRbeta analysis, collaborator samples were shipped as frozen whole blood, as isolated PBMCs, or as DNA extracted from either sample type. TCRbeta CDR3 regions were amplified from genomic DNA by means of the immunoSEQ Assay, a bias-controlled multiplex PCR. Per the original workflow: Nucleated cell counts per sample were estimated from amplification of reference gene primers within the assay. Sequence reads were collapsed and filtered to measure the absolute abundance of every unique TCRbeta CDR3 rearrangement. For each sample, productive Simpson clonality was calculated as the square root of Simpson's diversity index across productive rearrangements. TCRdb holds this immuneACCESS table with in-frame rearrangements only. Some clones are missing; in checked studies, unresolved V genes explain under half, and the rest has no known cause. For V, J and clone size, that table is used; D and trimming come from the DNA. For this sample there are around 260,000 clones; approximately 90% appear just once. In total, the top ten clones hold 4% of the sample.

From its cysteine to its phenylalanine, the CDR3 spans 13 amino acids. Only the CDR3 region is kept as DNA, spanning 39 bases read in frame from base 1. The germline V gene yields SGHTA for CDR1 and FQGTGA for CDR2. V and J are truncated by 5 bases and 5 bases respectively, leaving an intervening sequence of 10 bases. With respect to this clone: No cognate antigen has been identified for it. It has no much larger one-base neighbor in the sample; base qualities were not kept.

Recombination joined TRBV7-3 with TRBJ1-5; 6 matching bases give a weak D call of TRBD1. Sequenced input: peripheral blood. This sequence was found in a man in his 60s who had recovered from COVID-19. The nucleotide sequence is given as TGTGCCAGCAGCATCACAGGGCATCAGCCCCAGCATTTT. This codes for CASSITGHQPQHF.